The subject of this entry is one T cell receptor beta chain. This entry belongs to a study of shared clonotypes between healthy human individuals. Using immunoSEQ multiplex PCR, the repertoire was profiled, and TCRdb retains in-frame clones only, with some absent. The sample shows around 480,000 clones, 60% to 80% of them seen only once. The CDR3 has 17 residues. V lost 0 bases to trimming and J lost 5 bases, with 20 bases between them. Per the germline V gene, CDR1 is SGHRS and CDR2 is YFSETQ. The chain joins TRBV5-1 to TRBJ2-5; tentatively, D is TRBD1 (5 bases). The sequencing sample was made of PBMCs. The TCR sequence derives from a woman in her thirties or forties in good health. Some clones in this sample may be carry-over from other donors' samples. The CDR3 region has the DNA TGCGCCAGCAGCTTGGCCATGGAAGTCTTCAGGGTGGAGACCCAGTACTTC. As protein: CASSLAMEVFRVETQYF.